A single sample is the source of the 20 T cell receptor beta chains below, sequenced in a study of cytomegalovirus exposure and HLA in healthy donors. Produced via immunoSEQ multiplex PCR; TCRdb's table is partial and in-frame only. The sample has around 140,000 clones; approximately 90% are singletons. Sequenced: PBMCs. The receptors were gathered from a man aged 18-30 years in good health and CMV-seropositive.

This sequence joins TRBV5-1 and TRBJ2-5; a possible D gene is TRBD2 (5 bases). CDR1 SGHRS and CDR2 YFSETQ come from the germline V gene. The CDR3 contains 16 residues. Trimming took 0 bases from V and 4 from J, leaving 16 bases between them. The DNA of the CDR3 is TGCGCCAGCAGCTTGGAGGGAGTGATGTGGGGAGAGACCCAGTACTTC. This codes for CASSLEGVMWGETQYF.

This chain connects TRBV6-6 to TRBJ2-2; TRBD2 aligns across 10 bases. From germline, CDR1 is MNHNY and CDR2 SVGAGI (reference sequence). Germline trimming cut 5 bases from V and 3 bases from J; bases unmatched to any gene: 6. The CDR3 is made up of 16 amino acids. CDR3 sequence reads: CASSPRTSGDTGELFF. The CDR3 DNA sequence: TGTGCCAGCAGTCCCCGGACTAGCGGAGACACCGGGGAGCTGTTTTTT.

CDR3 coding DNA: TGCGCCAGCAGTTTCGACAGGAGTGAAGCCAAAAACATTCAGTACTTC. It yields the protein CASSFDRSEAKNIQYF. V gene TRBV5-1 combines with J gene TRBJ2-4, with D maybe TRBD1 (6 bases). There are 16 residues in the CDR3. Germline CDR1 SGHRS, CDR2 YFSETQ. Between the trimmed V and J ends, which lost 5 bases and 0 bases, there was a span of 15 bases.

This clone came up many times. This chain connects TRBV10-1 to TRBJ2-1, with D unclear. This CDR3 region has 12 residues. Trimming pared 2 bases from V and 12 bases from J, leaving 11 bases between. CDR1 WNHNN and CDR2 SYGVQD come from the germline V gene (reference sequence). In nucleotides, the CDR3 is TGCGCCAGCAGTGAGACCAGGTTTGGGCAGTTCTTC. As protein: CASSETRFGQFF.

CDR3 nucleotide sequence: TGTGCCAGCAGTGTGACAGATCAAGAGACCCAGTACTTC. This gives the protein CASSVTDQETQYF. The rearrangement joins TRBV6-4 to TRBJ2-5, with D possibly being TRBD1 (5 bases). This CDR3 comprises 13 residues. Per germline, CDR1 MRHNA and CDR2 SNTAGT. V dropped 4 bases and J dropped 2 bases, with 8 bases sitting between them.

CDR3 DNA sequence: TGTGCCACCCCTTCCTACGAGCAGTACTTC. Its translation: CATPSYEQYF. The rearrangement uses TRBV2 and TRBJ2-5, with D unresolved. The J call could be wrong; TRBJ2-7 is a better fit for the DNA end. The germline CDR1 and CDR2 sequences are SNHLY and FYNNEI. The CDR3 totals 10 residues.

The chain has TRBV4-2 and TRBJ2-1; TRBD2 might be the D (5 bases). The V gene's germline CDR1 is LGHNA and CDR2 YNFKEQ. This CDR3 spans 19 amino acids. Between the trimmed V and J ends, which lost 4 bases and 2 bases, there was a span of 24 bases. As DNA, the CDR3 is TGTGCCAGCAGCCCAGAGGGAAGCGGAACACTGAGCGCCTACAATGAGCAGTTCTTC. Translating it yields CASSPEGSGTLSAYNEQFF.

The genes are TRBV7-8 and TRBJ2-5, with TRBD2 as a possible D gene (6 bases). Trimming pared 2 bases from V and 4 bases from J, leaving 17 bases between. The CDR3 length is 16 residues. Per the germline V gene, CDR1 is SGHVS and CDR2 is FQNEAQ. In nucleotides, the CDR3 is TGTGCCAGCAGCTTAACCTATGCGGGGATGGGAGAGACCCAGTACTTC. Protein: CASSLTYAGMGETQYF.

This clone occurred once. The chain employs TRBV28 and TRBJ2-1, with 10 bases aligning to TRBD2. Germline CDR1 MDHEN, CDR2 SYDVKM. The CDR3 spans 13 residues. V was clipped by 8 bases and J by 7 bases; unmatched bases: 5. The chain's CDR3 is CASLLAGANEQFF. CDR3 DNA: TGTGCCAGCCTGCTAGCGGGGGCTAATGAGCAGTTCTTC.

This rearrangement joins TRBV2 to TRBJ2-1; weak D call: TRBD2 (6 bases). Germline CDR1 and CDR2: SNHLY and FYNNEI. This CDR3 has 15 amino acids. V gave up 7 bases and J gave up 0 bases, with 13 bases separating them. DNA of the CDR3: TGTGCCAGCAAAGCCGGGACTGGCTCCTACAATGAGCAGTTCTTC. This translates into CASKAGTGSYNEQFF.

CDR3 sequence: CASREDYPSSYNEQFF. DNA for the CDR3: TGTGCCAGCAGGGAGGACTACCCGAGCTCCTACAATGAGCAGTTCTTC. The chain employs TRBV2 and TRBJ2-1; D might be TRBD2 (6 bases). This CDR3 contains 16 residues. V dropped 6 bases and J dropped 0 bases, with 15 bases sitting between them. Looked up from germline, CDR1 is SNHLY and CDR2 is FYNNEI.

This rearrangement joins TRBV6-4 to TRBJ2-2; 7 nucleotides line up with TRBD1. J lost 3 bases, V lost 0 bases, and 1 base had no gene match. From germline, CDR1 is MRHNA and CDR2 SNTAGT. The CDR3 sequence is 15 residues long. The CDR3: CASSDSTGDTGELFF. In nucleotides, the CDR3 is TGTGCCAGCAGTGACTCAACAGGGGACACCGGGGAGCTGTTTTTT.

The CDR3 here is CASSSPDSRHQPQHF. For the CDR3, the DNA is TGTGCCAGCAGTTCCCCGGACAGTCGGCATCAGCCCCAGCATTTT. The genes are TRBV27 and TRBJ1-5, with D tentatively TRBD1 (6 bases). Trimming removed 4 bases from V and 5 bases from J, with 15 bases in between. Germline-derived CDR1 and CDR2 are MNHEY and SMNVEV (reference sequence). CDR3 size: 15 residues.

V gene TRBV27 combines with J gene TRBJ2-3, with D unresolved. Germline V lookup: CDR1 MNHEY, CDR2 SMNVEV (reference sequence). Trimming removed 3 bases at V and 5 bases at J, with 3 bases between. This CDR3 contains 11 residues. CDR3 amino acids: CASSFIDTQYF. CDR3 bases: TGTGCCAGCAGTTTCATAGATACGCAGTATTTT.

The genes are TRBV29-1 and TRBJ2-6; the match to TRBD1 covers 11 bases. The CDR3 contains 16 residues. Per germline, CDR1 SQVTM and CDR2 ANQGSEA. The trim removed 4 bases at V and 1 base at J, leaving 3 bases unmatched. The CDR3 DNA is TGCAGCGTTGGGGACAGGGGGGCATCTGGGGCCAACGTCCTGACTTTC. Protein: CSVGDRGASGANVLTF. Full variable domain (outside the CDR3, taken from reference TRBV29-1 and TRBJ2-6): SAVISQKPSRDICQRGTSLTIQCQVDSQVTMMFWYRQQPGQSLTLIATANQGSEATYESGFVIDKFPISRPNLTFSTLTVSNMSPEDSSIYLCSVGDRGASGANVLTFGAGSRLTVL.

This chain uses TRBV25-1 with TRBJ1-1; D remains ambiguous. This CDR3 has 15 amino acids. Per germline, CDR1 MGHDK and CDR2 SYGVNS. The V gene lost 1 base and the J gene lost 6 bases, with 15 bases spanning the gap. The CDR3 sequence is CASSELVAEGAEAFF. CDR3 DNA sequence: TGTGCCAGCAGTGAATTAGTTGCGGAGGGAGCTGAAGCTTTCTTT.

The rearrangement uses TRBV5-1 and TRBJ2-7; 8 nucleotides align to TRBD1. The CDR3 totals 13 residues. V lost 4 bases to trimming and J lost 7 bases; unmatched junction nucleotides: 7. The V gene's germline CDR1 is SGHRS and CDR2 YFSETQ. The CDR3 loop reads CASSPDRAGEQYF. The CDR3 nucleotides read TGCGCCAGCAGCCCGGACAGGGCGGGAGAGCAGTACTTC.

CDR3: CASGLEQGRYEQYF. The CDR3 DNA sequence: TGTGCTAGTGGTTTAGAACAGGGGAGATACGAGCAGTACTTC. This rearrangement joins TRBV12-5 to TRBJ2-7; TRBD1 matches at 7 bases. The CDR3 has 14 residues. J was trimmed by 4 bases and V by 3 bases; bases with no gene match: 6. CDR1 and CDR2 from the germline V gene are LGHNT and FRNRAP.

This clone was recorded a few times. The chain employs TRBV19 and TRBJ2-5, with a weak D call TRBD2 (6 bases). The CDR3 is made up of 12 amino acids. Germline lookup yields CDR1 LNHDA and CDR2 SQIVND (reference sequence). The V gene lost 3 bases and the J gene lost 4 bases, with 6 bases spanning the gap. CDR3 amino acids: CASSIGGETQYF. CDR3 DNA sequence: TGTGCCAGTAGTATCGGGGGAGAGACCCAGTACTTC. Using reference TRBV19 and TRBJ2-5 for the parts outside the CDR3, the full variable domain is DGGITQSPKYLFRKEGQNVTLSCEQNLNHDAMYWYRQDPGQGLRLIYYSQIVNDFQKGDIAEGYSVSREKKESFPLTVTSAQKNPTAFYLCASSIGGETQYFGPGTRLLVL.

This clone was recorded once. The chain employs TRBV29-1 and TRBJ2-1; TRBD2 matches at 12 bases. The CDR3 spans 16 residues. Germline values: CDR1 SQVTM, CDR2 ANQGSEA. V lost 5 bases to trimming and J lost 6 bases; unmatched junction nucleotides: 11. CDR3 sequence (DNA): TGCAGCGTTCAAGCTAGCGGGGGGGCCGGTCTCAATGAGCAGTTCTTC. The encoded protein is CSVQASGGAGLNEQFF.